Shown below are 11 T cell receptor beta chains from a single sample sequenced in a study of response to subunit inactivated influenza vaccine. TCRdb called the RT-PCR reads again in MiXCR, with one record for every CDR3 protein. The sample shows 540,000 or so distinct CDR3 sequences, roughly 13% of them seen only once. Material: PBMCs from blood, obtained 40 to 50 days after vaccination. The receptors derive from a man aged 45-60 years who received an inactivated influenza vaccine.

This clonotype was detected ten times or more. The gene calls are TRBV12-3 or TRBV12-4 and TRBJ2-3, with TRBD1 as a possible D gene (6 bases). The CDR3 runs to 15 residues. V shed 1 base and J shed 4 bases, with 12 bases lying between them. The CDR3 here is CASSLGLPGADTQYF. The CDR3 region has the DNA TGTGCCAGCAGTTTAGGACTCCCAGGGGCAGATACGCAGTATTTT.

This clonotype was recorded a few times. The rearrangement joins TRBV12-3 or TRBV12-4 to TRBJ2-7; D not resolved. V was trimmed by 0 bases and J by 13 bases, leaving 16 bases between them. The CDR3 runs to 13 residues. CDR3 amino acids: CASSLALPDGPYF. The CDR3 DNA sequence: TGTGCCAGCAGTTTAGCGCTCCCGGACGGGCCATACTTC.

The CDR3: CASSYLLGDLRVYYNEQFF. The CDR3 DNA reads TGTGCCAGCAGTTATCTCCTGGGGGACCTCAGGGTGTACTACAATGAGCAGTTCTTC. The chain couples TRBV6-5 to TRBJ2-1; either TRBD1 or TRBD2 may supply D (5 bases each). There are 19 residues in the CDR3. Trimming removed 3 bases from V and 3 bases from J, with 24 bases in between. CDR1 MNHEY and CDR2 SVGAGI come from the germline V gene.

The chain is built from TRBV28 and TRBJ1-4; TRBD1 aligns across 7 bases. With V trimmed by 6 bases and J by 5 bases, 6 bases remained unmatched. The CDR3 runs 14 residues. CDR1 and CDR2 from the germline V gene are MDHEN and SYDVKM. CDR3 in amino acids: CASSTMTGNEKLFF. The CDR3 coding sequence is TGTGCCAGCAGCACCATGACAGGGAATGAAAAACTGTTTTTT. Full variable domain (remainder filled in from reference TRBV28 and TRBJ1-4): DVKVTQSSRYLVKRTGEKVFLECVQDMDHENMFWYRQDPGLGLRLIYFSYDVKMKEKGDIPEGYSVSREKKERFSLILESASTNQTSMYLCASSTMTGNEKLFFGSGTQLSVL.

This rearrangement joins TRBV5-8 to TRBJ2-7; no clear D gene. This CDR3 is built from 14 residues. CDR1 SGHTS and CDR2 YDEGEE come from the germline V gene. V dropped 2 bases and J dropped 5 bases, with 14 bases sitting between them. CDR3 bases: TGTGCCAGCAGCTTACGACCAGCGATCGACGAGCAGTACTTC. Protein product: CASSLRPAIDEQYF.

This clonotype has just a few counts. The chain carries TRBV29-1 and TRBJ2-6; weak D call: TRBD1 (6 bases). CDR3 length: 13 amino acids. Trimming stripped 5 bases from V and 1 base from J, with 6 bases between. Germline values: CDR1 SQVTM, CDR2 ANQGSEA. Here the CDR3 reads CSVQGSGANVLTF. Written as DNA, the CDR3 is TGCAGCGTTCAGGGGTCTGGGGCCAACGTCCTGACTTTC. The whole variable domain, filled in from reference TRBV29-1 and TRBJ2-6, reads SAVISQKPSRDICQRGTSLTIQCQVDSQVTMMFWYRQQPGQSLTLIATANQGSEATYESGFVIDKFPISRPNLTFSTLTVSNMSPEDSSIYLCSVQGSGANVLTFGAGSRLTVL.

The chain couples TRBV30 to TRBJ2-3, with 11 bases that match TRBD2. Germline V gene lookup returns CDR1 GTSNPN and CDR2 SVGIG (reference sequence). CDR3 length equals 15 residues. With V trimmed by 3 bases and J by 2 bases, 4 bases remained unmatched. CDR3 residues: CAWSLAGGYTDTQYF. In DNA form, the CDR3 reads TGTGCCTGGAGCCTAGCGGGAGGATACACAGATACGCAGTATTTT.

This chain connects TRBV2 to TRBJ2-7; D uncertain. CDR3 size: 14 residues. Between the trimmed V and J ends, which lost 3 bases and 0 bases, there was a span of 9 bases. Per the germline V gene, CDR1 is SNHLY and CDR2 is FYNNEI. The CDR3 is CASSDYLRSYEQYF. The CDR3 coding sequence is TGTGCCAGCAGTGACTACCTGCGCTCCTACGAGCAGTACTTC.

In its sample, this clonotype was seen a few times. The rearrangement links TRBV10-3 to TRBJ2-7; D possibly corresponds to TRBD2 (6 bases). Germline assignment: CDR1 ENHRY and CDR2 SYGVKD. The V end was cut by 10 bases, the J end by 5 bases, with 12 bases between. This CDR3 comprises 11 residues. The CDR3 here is CATAGGNEQYF. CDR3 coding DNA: TGTGCCACTGCTGGGGGGAACGAGCAGTACTTC.

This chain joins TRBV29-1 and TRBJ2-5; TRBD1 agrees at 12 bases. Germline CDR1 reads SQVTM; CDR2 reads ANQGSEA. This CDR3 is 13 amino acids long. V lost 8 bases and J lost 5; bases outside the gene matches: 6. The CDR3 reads CSSLGTGGETQYF. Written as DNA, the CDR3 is TGCAGCAGCCTCGGGACAGGGGGCGAGACCCAGTACTTC. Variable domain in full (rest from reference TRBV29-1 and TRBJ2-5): SAVISQKPSRDICQRGTSLTIQCQVDSQVTMMFWYRQQPGQSLTLIATANQGSEATYESGFVIDKFPISRPNLTFSTLTVSNMSPEDSSIYLCSSLGTGGETQYFGPGTRLLVL.

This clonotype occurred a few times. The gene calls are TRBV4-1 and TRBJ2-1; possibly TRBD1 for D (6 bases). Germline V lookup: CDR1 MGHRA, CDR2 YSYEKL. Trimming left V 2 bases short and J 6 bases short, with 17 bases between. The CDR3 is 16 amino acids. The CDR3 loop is CASSQRTGQTFNEQFF. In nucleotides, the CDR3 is TGCGCCAGCAGCCAAAGAACAGGACAGACCTTCAATGAGCAGTTCTTC.